Below, 2 T cell receptor beta chains from the same sample are listed, as sequenced in a study of T-cell reconstitution after alpha-beta-depleted transplantation in children. Molecular barcoding with unique molecular identifiers was used for the TCRbeta library. TCRdb re-called the PCR reads through MiXCR, storing one row per CDR3 protein. This table has 490,000 or so distinct CDR3 sequences, around 12% appearing once. The input for sequencing was PBMCs from the stem cell graft donor, taken from the stem cell graft. Receptor source: a human donor who donated a stem cell graft to a child with combined immunodeficiency.

This clonotype has only a few counts. The chain recombines TRBV5-1 with TRBJ2-7; TRBD2 matches at 13 bases. CDR3 length: 17 residues. Trimming took 0 bases from V and 5 from J; bases not matched to a gene: 8. Germline V gene sequence: CDR1 SGHRS, CDR2 YFSETQ. CDR3 in amino acids: CASSLGILAGGSNEQYF. The CDR3 DNA reads as TGCGCCAGCAGCTTGGGGATACTAGCGGGAGGGAGCAACGAGCAGTACTTC. Using reference TRBV5-1 and TRBJ2-7 for the parts outside the CDR3, the full variable domain is KAGVTQTPRYLIKTRGQQVTLSCSPISGHRSVSWYQQTPGQGLQFLFEYFSETQRNKGNFPGRFSGRQFSNSRSEMNVSTLELGDSALYLCASSLGILAGGSNEQYFGPGTRLTVT.

The chain joins TRBV18 to TRBJ2-3; 8 positions match TRBD1. With V trimmed by 0 bases and J by 2 bases, 4 bases remained unmatched. Germline V CDR1 and CDR2: KGHSH, LQKENI. This CDR3 comprises 16 residues. The CDR3, as DNA: TGTGCCAGCTCACCACCGACAGGGGCCGACACAGATACGCAGTATTTT. Amino acids: CASSPPTGADTDTQYF. Combining the CDR3 with reference TRBV18 and TRBJ2-3 gives the whole variable domain NAGVMQNPRHLVRRRGQEARLRCSPMKGHSHVYWYRQLPEEGLKFMVYLQKENIIDESGMPKERFSAEFPKEGPSILRIQQVVRGDSAAYFCASSPPTGADTDTQYFGPGTRLTVL.